This T cell receptor (beta chain) emerged from a study of T-cell memory formation after mild COVID-19. Overall study findings and caveats: For second-wave clones that peaked at day 37, SARS-CoV-2 specificity went unverified. Some clones that responded were present in memory (sampled pre-infection), which suggests cross-reactive memory joined.

This clonotype came up many times. Antigen: not known. The germline V and J ends were trimmed by 2 bases and 6 bases, with 9 bases remaining between them. Germline CDR1 and CDR2: KGHDR and SFDVKD. CDR3 length: 14 amino acids. One entry per CDR3 protein results from TCRdb running MiXCR on the 5' RACE reads. Of 150,000 to 200,000 distinct CDR3 sequences detected, 14% appear once; the ten largest clones hold roughly 15%. The sequenced material came from PBMCs or a T cell subset sorted from them (not recorded which). This sequence joins TRBV24-1 and TRBJ2-2, with D possibly matching TRBD1 (5 bases). The origin of this receptor is an adult woman who had mild COVID-19 (a few samples of this study predate the infection). Cell type and time point are not known. CDR3 DNA: TGTGCCACCAGTGATTCCAGGGTATCCGGGGAGCTGTTTTTT. Protein product: CATSDSRVSGELFF.